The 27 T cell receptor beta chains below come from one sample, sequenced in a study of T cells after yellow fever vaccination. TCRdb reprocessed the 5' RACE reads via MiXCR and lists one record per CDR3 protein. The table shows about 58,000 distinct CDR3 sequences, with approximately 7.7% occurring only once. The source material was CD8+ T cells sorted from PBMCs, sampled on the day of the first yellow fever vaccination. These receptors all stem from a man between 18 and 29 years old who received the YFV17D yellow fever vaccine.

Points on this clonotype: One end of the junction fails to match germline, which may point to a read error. Written as DNA, the CDR3 is TGTGCCATCAGCCCTTTGGGACTAGTCTCATCCGATACGCAGTATTTT. This codes for CAISPLGLVSSDTQYF. The chain has TRBV4-2 and TRBJ2-3; TRBD2 aligns across 8 bases. Germline-derived CDR1 and CDR2 are LGHNA and YNFKEQ. The CDR3 is 16 residues long.

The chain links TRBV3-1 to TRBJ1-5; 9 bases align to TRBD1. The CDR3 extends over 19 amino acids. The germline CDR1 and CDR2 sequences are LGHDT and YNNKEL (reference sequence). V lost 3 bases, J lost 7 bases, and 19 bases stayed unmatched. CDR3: CASSHEKPYPGQGWQPQHF. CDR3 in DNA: TGTGCCAGCAGCCATGAAAAACCCTACCCGGGACAGGGTTGGCAGCCCCAGCATTTT.

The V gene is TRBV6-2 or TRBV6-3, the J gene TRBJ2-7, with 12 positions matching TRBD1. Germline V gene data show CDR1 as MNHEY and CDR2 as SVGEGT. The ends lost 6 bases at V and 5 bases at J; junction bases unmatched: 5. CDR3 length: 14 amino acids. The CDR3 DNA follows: TGTGCCAGCAGCCAGGGACAGGGGGCCAACGAGCAGTACGTC. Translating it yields CASSQGQGANEQYV.

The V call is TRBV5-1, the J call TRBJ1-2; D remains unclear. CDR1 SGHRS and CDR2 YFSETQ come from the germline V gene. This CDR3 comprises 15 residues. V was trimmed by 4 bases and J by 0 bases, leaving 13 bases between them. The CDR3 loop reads CASSLWPPANYGYTF. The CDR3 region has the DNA TGCGCCAGCAGCCTTTGGCCACCGGCTAACTATGGCTACACCTTC.

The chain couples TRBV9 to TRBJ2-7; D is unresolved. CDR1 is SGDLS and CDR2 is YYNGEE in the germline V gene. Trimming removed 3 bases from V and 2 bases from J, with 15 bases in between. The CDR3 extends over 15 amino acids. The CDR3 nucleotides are TGTGCCAGCAGCGCGGACGTCAGCCGGGCCTACGAGCAGTACTTC. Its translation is CASSADVSRAYEQYF.

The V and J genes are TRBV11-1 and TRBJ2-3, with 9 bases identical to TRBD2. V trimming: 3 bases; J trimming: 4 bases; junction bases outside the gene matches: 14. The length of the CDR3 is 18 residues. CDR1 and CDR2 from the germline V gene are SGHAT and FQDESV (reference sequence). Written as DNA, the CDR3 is TGTGCCAGCAGCTTCCTGGTTCTAGCGGGGAAGATCGCAGATACGCAGTATTTT. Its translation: CASSFLVLAGKIADTQYF. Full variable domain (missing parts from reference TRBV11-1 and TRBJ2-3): EAEVAQSPRYKITEKSQAVAFWCDPISGHATLYWYRQILGQGPELLVQFQDESVVDDSQLPKDRFSAERLKGVDSTLKIQPAELGDSAMYLCASSFLVLAGKIADTQYFGPGTRLTVL.

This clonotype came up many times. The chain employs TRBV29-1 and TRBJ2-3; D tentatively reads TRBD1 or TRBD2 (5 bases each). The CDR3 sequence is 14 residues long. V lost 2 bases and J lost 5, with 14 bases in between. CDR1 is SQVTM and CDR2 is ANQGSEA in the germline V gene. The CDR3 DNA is TGCAGCGTTGAATTGGGACGGAACCGAGATACGCAGTATTTT. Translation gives CSVELGRNRDTQYF.

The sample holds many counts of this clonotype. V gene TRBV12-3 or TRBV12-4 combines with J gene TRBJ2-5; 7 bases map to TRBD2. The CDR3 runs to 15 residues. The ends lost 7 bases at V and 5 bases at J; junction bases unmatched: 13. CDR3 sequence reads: CASMTGRDPRETQYF. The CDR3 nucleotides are TGTGCCAGCATGACGGGGAGGGACCCCCGTGAGACCCAGTACTTC.

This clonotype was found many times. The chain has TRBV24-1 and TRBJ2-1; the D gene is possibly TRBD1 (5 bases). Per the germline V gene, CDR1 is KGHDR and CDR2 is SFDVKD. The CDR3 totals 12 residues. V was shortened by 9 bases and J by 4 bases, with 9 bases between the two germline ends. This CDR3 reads CATSAGYNEQFF. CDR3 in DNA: TGTGCCACCTCCGCAGGGTACAATGAGCAGTTCTTC.

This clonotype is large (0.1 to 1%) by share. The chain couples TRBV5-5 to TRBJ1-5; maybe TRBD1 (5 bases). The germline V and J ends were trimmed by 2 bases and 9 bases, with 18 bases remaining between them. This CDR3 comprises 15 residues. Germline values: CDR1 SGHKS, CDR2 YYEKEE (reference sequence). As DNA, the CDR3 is TGTGCCAGCAGCTTATACCGGGACTCCCCCAGGCCCCAGCATTTT. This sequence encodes CASSLYRDSPRPQHF.

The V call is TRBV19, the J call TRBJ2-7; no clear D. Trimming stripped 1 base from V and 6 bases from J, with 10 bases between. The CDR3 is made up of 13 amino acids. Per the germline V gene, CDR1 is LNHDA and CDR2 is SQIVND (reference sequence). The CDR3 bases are TGTGCCAGTAGTATAGGGCCAGGATCCGAGCAGTACGTC. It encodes CASSIGPGSEQYV.

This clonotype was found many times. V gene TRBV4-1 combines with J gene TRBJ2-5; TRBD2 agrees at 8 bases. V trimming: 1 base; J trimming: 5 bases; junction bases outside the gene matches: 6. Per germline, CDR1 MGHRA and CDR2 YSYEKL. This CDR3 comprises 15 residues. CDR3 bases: TGCGCCAGCAGCCAAGTAGGCGGGGGGAGGGAGACCCAGTACTTC. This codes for CASSQVGGGRETQYF.

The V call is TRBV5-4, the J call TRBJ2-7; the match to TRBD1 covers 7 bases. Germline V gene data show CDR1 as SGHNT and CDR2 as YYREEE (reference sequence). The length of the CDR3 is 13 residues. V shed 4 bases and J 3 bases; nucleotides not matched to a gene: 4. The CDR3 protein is CASSGRDSYEQYF. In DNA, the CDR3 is TGTGCCAGCAGCGGCCGGGACAGCTACGAGCAGTACTTC.

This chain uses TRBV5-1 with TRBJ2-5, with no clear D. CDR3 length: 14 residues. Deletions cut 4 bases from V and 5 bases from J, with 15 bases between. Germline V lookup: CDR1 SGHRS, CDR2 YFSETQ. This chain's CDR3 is CASSGGWAGETQYF. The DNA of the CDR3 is TGCGCCAGCAGCGGTGGGTGGGCCGGCGAGACCCAGTACTTC.

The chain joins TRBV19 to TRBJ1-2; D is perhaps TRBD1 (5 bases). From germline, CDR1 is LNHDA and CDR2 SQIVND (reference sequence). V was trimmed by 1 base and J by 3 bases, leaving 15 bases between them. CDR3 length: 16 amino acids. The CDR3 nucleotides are TGTGCCAGTAGTATAGTGTCTGGGGCGACGGACTATGGCTACACCTTC. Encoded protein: CASSIVSGATDYGYTF.

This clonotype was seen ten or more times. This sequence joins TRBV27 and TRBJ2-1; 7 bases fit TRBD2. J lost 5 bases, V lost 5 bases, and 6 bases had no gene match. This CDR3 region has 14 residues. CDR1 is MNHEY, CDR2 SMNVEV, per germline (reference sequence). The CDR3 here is CASSAGVLHNEQFF. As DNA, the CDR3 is TGTGCCAGCAGTGCGGGGGTACTACACAATGAGCAGTTCTTC.

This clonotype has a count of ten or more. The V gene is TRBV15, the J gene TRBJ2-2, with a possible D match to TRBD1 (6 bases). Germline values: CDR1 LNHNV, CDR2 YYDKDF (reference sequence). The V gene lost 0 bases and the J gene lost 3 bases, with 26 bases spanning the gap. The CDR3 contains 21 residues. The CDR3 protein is CATSRDGLRDTQLTDTGELFF. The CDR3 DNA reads TGTGCCACCAGCAGAGATGGGCTCCGGGACACCCAACTTACTGACACCGGGGAGCTGTTTTTT.

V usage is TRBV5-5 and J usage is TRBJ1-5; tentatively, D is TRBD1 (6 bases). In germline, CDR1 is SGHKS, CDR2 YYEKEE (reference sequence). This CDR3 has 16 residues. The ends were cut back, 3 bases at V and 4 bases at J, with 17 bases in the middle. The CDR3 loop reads CASSSFRTGINQPQHF. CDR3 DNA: TGTGCCAGCAGCTCCTTCCGTACAGGGATTAATCAGCCCCAGCATTTT.

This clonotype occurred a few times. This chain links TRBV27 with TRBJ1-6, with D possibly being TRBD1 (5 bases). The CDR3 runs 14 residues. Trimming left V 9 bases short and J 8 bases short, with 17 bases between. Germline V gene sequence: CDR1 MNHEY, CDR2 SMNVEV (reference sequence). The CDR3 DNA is TGTGCCAGAACCCCCGGGACCGGCGATTCACCCCTCCACTTT. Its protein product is CARTPGTGDSPLHF.

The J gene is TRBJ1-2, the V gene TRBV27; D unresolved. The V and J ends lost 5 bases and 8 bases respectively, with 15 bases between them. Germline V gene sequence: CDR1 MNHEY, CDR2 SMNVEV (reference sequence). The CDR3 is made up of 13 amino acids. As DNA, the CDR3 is TGTGCCAGCAGTATTACAGTTGGAGGAGGCTACACCTTC. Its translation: CASSITVGGGYTF.

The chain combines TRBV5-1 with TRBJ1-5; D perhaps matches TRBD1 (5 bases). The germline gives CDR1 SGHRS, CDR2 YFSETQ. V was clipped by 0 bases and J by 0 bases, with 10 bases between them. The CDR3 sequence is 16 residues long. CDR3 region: CASSLDPGHSNQPQHF. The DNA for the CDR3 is TGCGCCAGCAGCTTGGACCCAGGGCATAGCAATCAGCCCCAGCATTTT.

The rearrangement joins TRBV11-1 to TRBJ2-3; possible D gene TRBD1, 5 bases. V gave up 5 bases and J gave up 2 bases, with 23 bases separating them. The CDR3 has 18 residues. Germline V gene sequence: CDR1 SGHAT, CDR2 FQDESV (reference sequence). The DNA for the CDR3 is TGTGCCAGCAGCGCTCAATCGATCCTCGACAGACCCACAGATACGCAGTATTTT. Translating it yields CASSAQSILDRPTDTQYF.

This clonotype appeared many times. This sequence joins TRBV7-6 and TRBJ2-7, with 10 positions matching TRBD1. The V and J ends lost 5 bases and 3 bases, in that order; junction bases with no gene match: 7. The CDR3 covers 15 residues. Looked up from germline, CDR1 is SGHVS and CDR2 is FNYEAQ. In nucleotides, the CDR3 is TGTGCCAGCAGCCCCGGACAGGGGGGCCTCTACGAGCAGTACTTC. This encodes CASSPGQGGLYEQYF.

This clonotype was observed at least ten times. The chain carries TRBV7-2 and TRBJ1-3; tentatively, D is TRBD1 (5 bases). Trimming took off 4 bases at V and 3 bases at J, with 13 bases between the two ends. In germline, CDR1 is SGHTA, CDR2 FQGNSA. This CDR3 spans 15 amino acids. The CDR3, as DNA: TGTGCCAGCAGCTCAGATGGGGGTGGTGGAAACACCATATATTTT. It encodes CASSSDGGGGNTIYF.

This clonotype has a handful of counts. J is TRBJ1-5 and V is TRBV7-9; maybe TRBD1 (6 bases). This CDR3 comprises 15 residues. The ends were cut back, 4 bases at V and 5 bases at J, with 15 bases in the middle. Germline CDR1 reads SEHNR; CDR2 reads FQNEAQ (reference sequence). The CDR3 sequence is CASSSDYTGYQPQHF. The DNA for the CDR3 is TGTGCCAGCAGCTCAGATTATACAGGGTATCAGCCCCAGCATTTT.

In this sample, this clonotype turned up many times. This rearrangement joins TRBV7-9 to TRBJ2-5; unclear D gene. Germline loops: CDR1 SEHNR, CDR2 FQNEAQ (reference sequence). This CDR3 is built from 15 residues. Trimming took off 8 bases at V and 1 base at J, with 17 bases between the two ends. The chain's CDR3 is CASETPSVFQETQYF. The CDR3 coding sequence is TGTGCCAGCGAAACCCCCTCGGTGTTCCAAGAGACCCAGTACTTC.

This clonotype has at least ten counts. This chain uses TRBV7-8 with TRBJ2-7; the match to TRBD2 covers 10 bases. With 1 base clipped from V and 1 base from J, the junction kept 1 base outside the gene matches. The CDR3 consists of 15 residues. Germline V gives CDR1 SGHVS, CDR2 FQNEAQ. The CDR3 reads CASSLVTSGSYEQYF. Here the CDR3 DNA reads TGTGCCAGCAGCTTAGTGACTAGCGGGTCCTACGAGCAGTACTTC.